The rows below give T cell receptor beta chains drawn from one sample of a study of cytomegalovirus exposure and HLA in healthy donors. Profiled with immunoSEQ multiplex PCR; TCRdb holds only in-frame clones, not every one. The table shows 95,000 to 150,000 clones, with over 75% occurring only once. Material: PBMCs. All receptors derive from a man aged 18-30 years in good health and CMV-seropositive. The CDR3 runs from the conserved cysteine through the conserved F or W. A D gene is named only where the DNA matches it firmly. Only part of the rows carry a size: once, few, many, or a class if the clone is expanded.

d_call	v_call	j_call	clone_size	cdr3_aa	cdr3_nt
NA	TRBV6-4	TRBJ2-2	NA	CASSPAAASQFTGELFF	TGTGCCAGCAGTCCGGCCGCAGCTAGCCAATTCACCGGGGAGCTGTTTTTT
NA	TRBV29-1	TRBJ1-2	NA	CSVEVLGATHGYTF	TGCAGCGTTGAAGTTCTGGGAGCGACGCATGGCTACACCTTC
NA	TRBV14	TRBJ1-1	once	CASSRTLNTEAFF	TGTGCCAGCAGCCGGACTTTGAACACTGAAGCTTTCTTT
TRBD1	TRBV7-9	TRBJ1-2	NA	CASSRTRTGGNYGYTF	TGTGCCAGCAGCCGTACCCGGACAGGGGGGAACTATGGCTACACCTTC
TRBD1	TRBV7-8	TRBJ1-1	NA	CASSVTGDDTEAFF	TGTGCCAGCAGCGTGACAGGGGATGACACTGAAGCTTTCTTT
TRBD2	TRBV19	TRBJ2-1	NA	CASSIRTSEKQFF	TGTGCCAGTAGTATCCGGACTAGCGAGAAGCAGTTCTTC
NA	TRBV5-1	TRBJ2-1	NA	CASSLAKGNRPDNEQFF	TGCGCCAGCAGCTTGGCCAAGGGGAATCGACCAGACAATGAGCAGTTCTTC
NA	TRBV11-2	TRBJ2-1	NA	CASSDWRYNEQFF	TGTGCCAGCAGCGACTGGCGATACAATGAGCAGTTCTTC
NA	TRBV7-9	TRBJ2-4	NA	CASSDRPQGNKNIQYF	TGTGCCAGCAGCGACCGTCCCCAGGGGAACAAAAACATTCAGTACTTC
TRBD2	TRBV7-9	TRBJ2-7	NA	CASSPGTGGLYEQYF	TGTGCCAGCAGCCCCGGGACGGGGGGGCTTTACGAGCAGTACTTC
NA	TRBV7-9	TRBJ2-1	NA	CASSLGQETYNEQFF	TGTGCCAGCAGCTTAGGGCAGGAAACCTACAATGAGCAGTTCTTC
NA	TRBV6-1	TRBJ1-5	NA	CASSEPSGYSNQPQHF	TGTGCCAGCAGTGAACCGAGCGGGTATAGCAATCAGCCCCAGCATTTT
TRBD1	TRBV6-1	TRBJ1-5	NA	CASRGDRALNQPQHF	TGTGCCAGCAGGGGGGACAGAGCCCTTAATCAGCCCCAGCATTTT
TRBD2	TRBV5-1	TRBJ2-1	few	CASSPLGDVAGVGSYNEQFF	TGCGCCAGCAGCCCCCTCGGTGACGTAGCGGGAGTGGGCTCCTACAATGAGCAGTTCTTC
NA	TRBV7-9	TRBJ2-3	NA	CASSSFGGFTDTQYF	TGTGCCAGCAGTTCATTTGGCGGCTTCACAGATACGCAGTATTTT
NA	TRBV6-1	TRBJ1-3	NA	CASSELGNTIYF	TGTGCCAGCAGTGAACTGGGAAACACCATATATTTT
NA	TRBV10-2	TRBJ2-3	NA	CASSEKGGSTDTQYF	TGCGCCAGCAGTGAAAAAGGGGGTAGCACAGATACGCAGTATTTT
TRBD1	TRBV20-1	TRBJ2-5	NA	CSASLTGLYF	TGCAGTGCTAGTTTGACAGGGCTGTACTTC
NA	TRBV6-5	TRBJ1-5	few	CASSYSKPFNQPQHF	TGTGCCAGCAGTTACTCGAAGCCATTTAATCAGCCCCAGCATTTT
TRBD1	TRBV4-2	TRBJ1-4	NA	CASSQPGQANEKLFF	TGTGCCAGCAGCCAACCGGGACAGGCTAATGAAAAACTGTTTTTT
TRBD1	TRBV7-8	TRBJ1-3	NA	CASSSGGGAKGNTIYF	TGTGCCAGCAGCTCTGGAGGGGGCGCGAAAGGAAACACCATATATTTT
NA	TRBV27	TRBJ2-3	few	CASTRAGARTDTQYF	TGTGCCAGCACTAGGGCGGGGGCCCGCACAGATACGCAGTATTTT
NA	TRBV12-5	TRBJ2-3	NA	CASGLGRDISTDTQYF	TGTGCTAGTGGTTTGGGCCGGGACATAAGCACAGATACGCAGTATTTT
TRBD1	TRBV6-5	TRBJ2-5	NA	CASSYGTEQETQYF	TGTGCCAGCAGTTACGGGACAGAACAAGAGACCCAGTACTTC
NA	TRBV6-1	TRBJ2-2	NA	CASSEWGPNTGELFF	TGTGCCAGCAGTGAATGGGGGCCGAACACCGGGGAGCTGTTTTTT
TRBD2	TRBV19	TRBJ2-1	NA	CASSITGTSGGRNEQFF	TGTGCCAGTAGTATAACCGGGACTAGCGGGGGGCGGAATGAGCAGTTCTTC
TRBD1	TRBV19	TRBJ1-2	few	CASTYDRDYGYTF	TGTGCCAGTACCTACGACAGGGACTATGGCTACACCTTC
NA	TRBV6-1	TRBJ2-7	NA	CASSEDRVYEQYF	TGTGCCAGCAGTGAAGACAGAGTCTACGAGCAGTACTTC
TRBD2	TRBV5-1	TRBJ2-1	NA	CASSLTSGGGEQFF	TGCGCCAGCAGCTTGACTAGCGGGGGCGGTGAGCAGTTCTTC
TRBD2	TRBV2	TRBJ2-5	few	CASSRGGVETQYF	TGTGCCAGCAGTCGCGGGGGGGTGGAGACCCAGTACTTC
NA	TRBV5-1	TRBJ1-2	NA	CASSSDSLNYGYTF	TGCGCCAGCAGCTCGGACAGCCTTAACTATGGCTACACCTTC
NA	TRBV13	TRBJ1-1	NA	CASSLQGDTEAFF	TGTGCCAGCAGCTTACAGGGTGACACTGAAGCTTTCTTT
NA	TRBV4-2	TRBJ2-7	NA	CASSQPRRASYEQYF	TGTGCCAGCAGCCAACCCCGGAGGGCCTCCTACGAGCAGTACTTC